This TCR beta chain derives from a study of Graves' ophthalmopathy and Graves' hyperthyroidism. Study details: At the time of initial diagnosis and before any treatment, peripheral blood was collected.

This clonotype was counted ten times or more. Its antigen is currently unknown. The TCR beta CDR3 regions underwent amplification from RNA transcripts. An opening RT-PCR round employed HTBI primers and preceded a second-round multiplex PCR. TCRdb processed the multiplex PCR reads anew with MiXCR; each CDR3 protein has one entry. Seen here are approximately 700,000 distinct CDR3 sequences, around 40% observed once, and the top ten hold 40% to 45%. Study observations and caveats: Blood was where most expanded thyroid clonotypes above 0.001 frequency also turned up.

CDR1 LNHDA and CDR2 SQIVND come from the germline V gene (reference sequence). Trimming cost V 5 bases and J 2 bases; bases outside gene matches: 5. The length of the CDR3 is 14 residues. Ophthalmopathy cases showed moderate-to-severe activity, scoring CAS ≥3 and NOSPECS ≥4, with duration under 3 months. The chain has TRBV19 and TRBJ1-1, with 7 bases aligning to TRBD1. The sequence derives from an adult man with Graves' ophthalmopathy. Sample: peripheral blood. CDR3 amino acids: CASSSGTENTEAFF. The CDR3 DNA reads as TGTGCCAGTAGTTCCGGGACAGAAAACACTGAAGCTTTCTTT.